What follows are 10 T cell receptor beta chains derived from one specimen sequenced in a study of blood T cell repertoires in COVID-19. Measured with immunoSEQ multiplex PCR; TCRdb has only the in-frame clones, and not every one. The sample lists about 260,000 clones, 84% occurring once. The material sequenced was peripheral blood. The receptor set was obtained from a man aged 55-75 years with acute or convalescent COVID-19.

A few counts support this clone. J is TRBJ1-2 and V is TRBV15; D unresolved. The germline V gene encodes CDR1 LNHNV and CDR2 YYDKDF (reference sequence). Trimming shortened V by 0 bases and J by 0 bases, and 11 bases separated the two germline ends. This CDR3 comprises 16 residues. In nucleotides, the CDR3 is TGTGCCACCAGCAGAGATAAGAGGCACTCTAACTATGGCTACACCTTC. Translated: CATSRDKRHSNYGYTF.

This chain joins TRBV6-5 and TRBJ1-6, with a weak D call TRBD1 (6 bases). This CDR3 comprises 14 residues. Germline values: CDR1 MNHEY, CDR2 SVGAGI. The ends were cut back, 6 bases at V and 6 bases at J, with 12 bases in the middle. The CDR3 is CASRATGINSPLHF. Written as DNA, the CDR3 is TGTGCCAGCAGGGCGACAGGCATTAATTCACCCCTCCACTTT.

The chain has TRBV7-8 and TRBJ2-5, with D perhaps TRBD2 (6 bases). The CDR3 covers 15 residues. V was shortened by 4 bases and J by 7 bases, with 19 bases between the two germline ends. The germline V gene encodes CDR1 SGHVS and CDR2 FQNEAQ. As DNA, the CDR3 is TGTGCCAGCAGCTCACCTCCGGGCCCCGGGGGGACCCAGTACTTC. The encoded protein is CASSSPPGPGGTQYF.

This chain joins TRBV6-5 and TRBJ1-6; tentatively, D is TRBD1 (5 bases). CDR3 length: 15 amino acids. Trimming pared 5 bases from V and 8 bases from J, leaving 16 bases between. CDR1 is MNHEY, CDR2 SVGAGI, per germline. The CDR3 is CASSPSPQGDSPLHF. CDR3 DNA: TGTGCCAGCAGTCCCTCGCCTCAGGGTGATTCACCCCTCCACTTT.

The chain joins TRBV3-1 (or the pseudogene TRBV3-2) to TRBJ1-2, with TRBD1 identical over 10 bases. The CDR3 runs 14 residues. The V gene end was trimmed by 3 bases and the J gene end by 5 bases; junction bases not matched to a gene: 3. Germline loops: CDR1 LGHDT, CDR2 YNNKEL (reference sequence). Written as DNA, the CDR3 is TGTGCCAGCAGCCAGCCGGGACAGGGGTATGGCTACACCTTC. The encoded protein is CASSQPGQGYGYTF.

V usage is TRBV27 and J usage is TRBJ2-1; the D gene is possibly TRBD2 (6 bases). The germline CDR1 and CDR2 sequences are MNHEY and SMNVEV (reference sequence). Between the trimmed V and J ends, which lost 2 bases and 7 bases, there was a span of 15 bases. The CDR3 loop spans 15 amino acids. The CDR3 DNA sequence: TGTGCCAGCAGTTTAAGGGACTCGCCACCAAATGAGCAGTTCTTC. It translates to CASSLRDSPPNEQFF.

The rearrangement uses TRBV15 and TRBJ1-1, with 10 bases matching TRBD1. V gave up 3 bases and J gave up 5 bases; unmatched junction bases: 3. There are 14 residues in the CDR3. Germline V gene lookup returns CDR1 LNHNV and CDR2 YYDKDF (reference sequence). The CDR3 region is CATSSGTGATEAFF. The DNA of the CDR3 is TGTGCCACCAGCAGTGGGACAGGGGCTACTGAAGCTTTCTTT.

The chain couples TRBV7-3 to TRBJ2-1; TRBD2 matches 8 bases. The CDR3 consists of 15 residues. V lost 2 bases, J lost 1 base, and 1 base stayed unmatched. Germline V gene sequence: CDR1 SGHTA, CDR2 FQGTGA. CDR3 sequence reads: CASSLLAGSYNEQFF. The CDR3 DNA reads TGTGCCAGCAGCTTACTAGCGGGTTCCTACAATGAGCAGTTCTTC.

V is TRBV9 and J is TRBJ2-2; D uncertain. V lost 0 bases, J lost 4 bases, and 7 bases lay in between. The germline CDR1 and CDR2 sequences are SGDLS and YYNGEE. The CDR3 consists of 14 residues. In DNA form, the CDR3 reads TGTGCCAGCAGCGTAGAATGGGCCACCGGGGAGCTGTTTTTT. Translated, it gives CASSVEWATGELFF. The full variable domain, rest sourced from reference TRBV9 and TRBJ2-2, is DSGVTQTPKHLITATGQRVTLRCSPRSGDLSVYWYQQSLDQGLQFLIQYYNGEERAKGNILERFSAQQFPDLHSELNLSSLELGDSALYFCASSVEWATGELFFGEGSRLTVL.

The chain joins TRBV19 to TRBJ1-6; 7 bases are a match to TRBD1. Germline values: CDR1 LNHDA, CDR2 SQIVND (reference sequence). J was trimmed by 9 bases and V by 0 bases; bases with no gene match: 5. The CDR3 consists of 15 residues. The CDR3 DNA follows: TGTGCCAGTAGTATAGATCAAGGGGGCATTTCACCCCTCCACTTT. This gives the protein CASSIDQGGISPLHF.